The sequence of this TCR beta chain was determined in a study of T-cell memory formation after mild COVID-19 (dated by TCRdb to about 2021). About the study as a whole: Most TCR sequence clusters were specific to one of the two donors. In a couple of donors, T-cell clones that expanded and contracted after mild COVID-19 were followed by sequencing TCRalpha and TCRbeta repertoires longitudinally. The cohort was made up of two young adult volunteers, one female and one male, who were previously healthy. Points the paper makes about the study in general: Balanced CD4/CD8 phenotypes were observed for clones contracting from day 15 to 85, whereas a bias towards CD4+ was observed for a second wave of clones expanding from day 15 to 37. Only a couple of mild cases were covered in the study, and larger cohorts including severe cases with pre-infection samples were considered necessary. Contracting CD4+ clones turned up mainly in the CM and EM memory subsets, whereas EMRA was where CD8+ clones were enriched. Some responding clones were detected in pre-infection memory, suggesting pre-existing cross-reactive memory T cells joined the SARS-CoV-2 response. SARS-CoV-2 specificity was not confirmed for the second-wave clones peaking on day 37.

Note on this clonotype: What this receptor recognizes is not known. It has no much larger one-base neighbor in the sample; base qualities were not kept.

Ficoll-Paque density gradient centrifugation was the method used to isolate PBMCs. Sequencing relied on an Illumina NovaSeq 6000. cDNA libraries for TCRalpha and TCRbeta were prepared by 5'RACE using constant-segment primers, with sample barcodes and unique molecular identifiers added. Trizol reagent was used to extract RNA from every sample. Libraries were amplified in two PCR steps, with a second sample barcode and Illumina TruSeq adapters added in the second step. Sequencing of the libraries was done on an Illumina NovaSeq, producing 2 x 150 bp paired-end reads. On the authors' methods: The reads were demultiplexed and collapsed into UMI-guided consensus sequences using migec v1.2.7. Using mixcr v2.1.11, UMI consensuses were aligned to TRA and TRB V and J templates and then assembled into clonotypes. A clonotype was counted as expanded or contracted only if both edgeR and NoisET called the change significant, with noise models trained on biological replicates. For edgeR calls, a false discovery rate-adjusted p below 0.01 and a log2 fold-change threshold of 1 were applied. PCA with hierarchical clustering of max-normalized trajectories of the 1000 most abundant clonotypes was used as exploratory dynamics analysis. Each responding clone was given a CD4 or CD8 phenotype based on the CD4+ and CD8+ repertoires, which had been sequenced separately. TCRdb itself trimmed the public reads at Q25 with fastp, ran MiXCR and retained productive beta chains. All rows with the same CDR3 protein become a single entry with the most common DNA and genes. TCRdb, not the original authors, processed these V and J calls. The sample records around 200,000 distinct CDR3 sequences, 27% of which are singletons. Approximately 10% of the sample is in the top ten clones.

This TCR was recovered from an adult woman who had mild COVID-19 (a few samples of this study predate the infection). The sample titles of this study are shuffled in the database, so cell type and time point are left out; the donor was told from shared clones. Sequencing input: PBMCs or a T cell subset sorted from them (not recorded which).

In nucleotide form, the sequence is TGCGCCAGCAGCCAGAGGACTAGGGGCACAGATACGCAGTATTTT. Its protein is CASSQRTRGTDTQYF. The V gene is TRBV4-1 and the J gene is TRBJ2-3, with 7 middle bases fitting TRBD2. CDR3 length: 15 amino acids, cysteine to phenylalanine. Only CDR3 DNA is held: 45 bases, read in frame from base 1. Based on the germline V gene, the CDR1 and CDR2 sequences are MGHRA and YSYEKL. Trimming leaves V shorter by 3 bases and J shorter by 1 base, with the junction holding 4 bases beyond the gene matches.